Listed below are T cell receptor beta chains from one sample, sequenced in a study of T cell changes during pregnancy in multiple sclerosis. Assay: immunoSEQ multiplex PCR; the TCRdb copy retains only in-frame clones and omits some. The sample lists about 48,000 clones, approximately 92% occurring once. Here the sequenced sample was CD4+ T cells from peripheral blood mononuclear cells, taken in the second trimester of pregnancy. These receptors all come from a female donor in good health, enrolled as a control in a pregnancy study. CDR3s include the opening cysteine and the closing phenylalanine or tryptophan. D genes are given only for firm matches. The size of a clone is reported for some rows only, either as once, few or many, or as a class for expanded clones.

abundance,d_gene,j_gene,v_gene,CDR3aa,CDR3nt
.,.,TRBJ1-1,TRBV28,CASSLRGTEAFF,TGTGCCAGCAGTTTGCGCGGCACTGAAGCTTTCTTT
once,.,TRBJ2-1,TRBV29-1,CTGRGAYNEQFF,TGCACCGGCAGGGGGGCCTACAATGAGCAGTTCTTC
.,.,TRBJ2-7,TRBV9,CASSVGVGGPSGEQYF,TGTGCCAGCAGCGTAGGAGTCGGGGGGCCCTCAGGCGAGCAGTACTTC
.,.,TRBJ2-1,TRBV11-3,CASSLGASSNEQFF,TGTGCCAGCAGCTTAGGGGCTAGCAGCAATGAGCAGTTCTTC
.,TRBD1,TRBJ1-5,TRBV18,CASSLTPGQGQYSNQPQHF,TGTGCCAGCTCTCTTACGCCGGGACAGGGGCAATATAGCAATCAGCCCCAGCATTTT
once,TRBD1,TRBJ2-1,TRBV6-5,CASSRDRVSNEQFF,TGTGCCAGCAGTCGGGACAGGGTGTCCAATGAGCAGTTCTTC
.,.,TRBJ1-4,TRBV6-6,CASRLQQEKLFF,TGTGCCAGCAGATTACAGCAGGAAAAACTGTTTTTT
.,TRBD2,TRBJ2-7,TRBV9,CASSVGGGRALSEQYF,TGTGCCAGCAGCGTGGGGGGCGGGAGGGCCCTCTCCGAGCAGTACTTC
.,TRBD2,TRBJ2-3,TRBV27,CASRGLAGLQDTQYF,TGTGCCAGCAGGGGACTAGCGGGGTTGCAAGATACGCAGTATTTT
few,TRBD1,TRBJ1-5,TRBV2,CASTWTGAYNQPQHF,TGTGCCAGCACCTGGACAGGTGCTTACAATCAGCCCCAGCATTTT
.,TRBD1,TRBJ2-6,TRBV4-1,CASSDPTGARSGANVLTF,TGCGCCAGCAGCGATCCGACAGGGGCTAGGTCTGGGGCCAACGTCCTGACTTTC
.,.,TRBJ1-5,TRBV5-1,CASSLEPGNSNQPQHF,TGCGCCAGCAGCTTGGAGCCAGGGAATAGCAATCAGCCCCAGCATTTT
.,TRBD1,TRBJ2-2,TRBV5-1,CASSTRQGSAGELFF,TGCGCCAGCAGCACCCGACAGGGAAGCGCCGGGGAGCTGTTTTTT
.,TRBD1,TRBJ1-3,TRBV18,CASSPRTGQGIGNTIYF,TGTGCCAGCTCACCCAGGACTGGACAGGGTATAGGAAACACCATATATTTT
.,.,TRBJ2-7,TRBV4-1,CASSQVGGSSYEQYF,TGCGCCAGCAGCCAAGTGGGAGGAAGCTCCTACGAGCAGTACTTC
.,.,TRBJ1-2,TRBV30,CAWDLGRVQDGYTF,TGTGCCTGGGACCTAGGGAGGGTTCAAGATGGCTACACCTTC
.,TRBD1,TRBJ1-2,TRBV20-1,CSAQGQLGYTF,TGCAGTGCCCAGGGACAGTTGGGCTACACCTTC
once,.,TRBJ1-2,TRBV27,CASSLLAREGGGYTF,TGTGCCAGCAGTTTATTAGCCAGGGAGGGAGGTGGCTACACCTTC
.,TRBD1,TRBJ1-3,TRBV5-1,CASSPGQGGNTIYF,TGCGCCAGCAGCCCCGGACAGGGGGGAAACACCATATATTTT
.,TRBD1,TRBJ2-3,TRBV7-9,CASSFAGTGGLGDTQYF,TGTGCCAGCAGCTTTGCCGGGACAGGTGGTTTGGGGGATACGCAGTATTTT
few,TRBD1,TRBJ1-5,TRBV2,CASRGQVGQPQHF,TGTGCCAGCAGGGGACAGGTTGGTCAGCCCCAGCATTTT
few,TRBD2,TRBJ2-7,TRBV11-2,CASSLLAAYEQYF,TGTGCCAGCAGCTTACTAGCGGCCTACGAGCAGTACTTC
.,TRBD1,TRBJ2-4,TRBV7-2,CASSSTGGRGNIQYF,TGTGCCAGCAGCTCGACAGGGGGGCGGGGAAACATTCAGTACTTC
.,TRBD1,TRBJ2-7,TRBV19,CASSGTQGADYEQYF,TGTGCCAGTAGTGGGACACAGGGGGCGGACTACGAGCAGTACTTC
.,.,TRBJ2-4,TRBV2,CASSENSAGETKNIQYF,TGTGCCAGCAGTGAAAACTCGGCAGGGGAGACCAAAAACATTCAGTACTTC
.,TRBD2,TRBJ2-3,TRBV4-2,CASSQDGWSGSVSDTQYF,TGTGCCAGCAGCCAAGATGGGTGGAGCGGGAGCGTGTCAGATACGCAGTATTTT
.,TRBD2,TRBJ2-1,TRBV5-1,CASSSGTTAWDEQFF,TGCGCCAGCAGTTCCGGGACTACGGCCTGGGATGAGCAGTTCTTC
.,.,TRBJ1-5,TRBV7-9,CASSLDSQPQHF,TGTGCCAGCAGCTTAGATAGTCAGCCCCAGCATTTT